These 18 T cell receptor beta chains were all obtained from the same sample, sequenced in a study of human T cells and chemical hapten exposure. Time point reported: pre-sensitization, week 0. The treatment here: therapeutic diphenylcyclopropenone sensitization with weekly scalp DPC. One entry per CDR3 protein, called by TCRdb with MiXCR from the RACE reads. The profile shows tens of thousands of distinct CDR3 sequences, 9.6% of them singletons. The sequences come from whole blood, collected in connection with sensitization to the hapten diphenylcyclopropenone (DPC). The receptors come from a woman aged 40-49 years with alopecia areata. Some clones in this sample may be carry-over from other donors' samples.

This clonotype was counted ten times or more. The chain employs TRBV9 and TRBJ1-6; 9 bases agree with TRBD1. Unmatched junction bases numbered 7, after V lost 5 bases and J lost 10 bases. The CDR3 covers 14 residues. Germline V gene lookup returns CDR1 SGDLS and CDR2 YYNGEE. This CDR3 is CASSGTGIQSPLHF. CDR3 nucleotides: TGTGCCAGCAGTGGGACAGGGATACAGTCACCCCTCCACTTT.

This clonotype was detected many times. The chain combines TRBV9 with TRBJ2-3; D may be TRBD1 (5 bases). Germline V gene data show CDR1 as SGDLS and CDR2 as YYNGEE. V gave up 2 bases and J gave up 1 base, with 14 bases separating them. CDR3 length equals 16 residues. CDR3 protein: CASSVRTRVGTDTQYF. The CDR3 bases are TGTGCCAGCAGCGTCAGGACCAGGGTCGGCACAGATACGCAGTATTTT.

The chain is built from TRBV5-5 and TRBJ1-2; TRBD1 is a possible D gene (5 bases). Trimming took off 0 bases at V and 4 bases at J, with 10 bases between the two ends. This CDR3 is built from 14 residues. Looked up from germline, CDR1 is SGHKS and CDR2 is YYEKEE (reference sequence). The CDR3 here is CASSLAGLGYGYTF. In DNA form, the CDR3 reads TGTGCCAGCAGCTTGGCAGGGCTTGGCTATGGCTACACCTTC.

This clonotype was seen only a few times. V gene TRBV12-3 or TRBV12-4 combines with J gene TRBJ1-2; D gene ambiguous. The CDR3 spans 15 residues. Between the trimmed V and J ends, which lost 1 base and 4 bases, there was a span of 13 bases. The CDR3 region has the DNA TGTGCCAGCAGTTTAGAGAGCAGTCCTTTCTATGGCTACACCTTC. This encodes CASSLESSPFYGYTF.

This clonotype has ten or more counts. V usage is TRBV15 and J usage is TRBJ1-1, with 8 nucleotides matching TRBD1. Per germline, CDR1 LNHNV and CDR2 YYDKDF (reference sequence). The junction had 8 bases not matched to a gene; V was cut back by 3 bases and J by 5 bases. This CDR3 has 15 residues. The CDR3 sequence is CATSSTDRGVTEAFF. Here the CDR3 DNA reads TGTGCCACCAGCAGTACCGACAGGGGTGTAACTGAAGCTTTCTTT.

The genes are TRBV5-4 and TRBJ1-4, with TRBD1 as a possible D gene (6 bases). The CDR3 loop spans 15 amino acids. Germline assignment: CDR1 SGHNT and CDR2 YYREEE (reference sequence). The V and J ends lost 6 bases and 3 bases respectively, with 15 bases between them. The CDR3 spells CASTKQGFPNEKLFF. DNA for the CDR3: TGTGCCAGCACCAAACAGGGTTTCCCTAATGAAAAACTGTTTTTT. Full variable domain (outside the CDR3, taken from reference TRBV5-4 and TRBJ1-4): ETGVTQSPTHLIKTRGQQVTLRCSSQSGHNTVSWYQQALGQGPQFIFQYYREEENGRGNFPPRFSGLQFPNYSSELNVNALELDDSALYLCASTKQGFPNEKLFFGSGTQLSVL.

CDR3 region: CASRMISYNEQFF. CDR3 coding DNA: TGTGCCAGCAGGATGATCTCCTACAATGAGCAGTTCTTC. The chain recombines TRBV2 with TRBJ2-1; D not certain. The CDR3 has 13 amino acids. Germline assignment: CDR1 SNHLY and CDR2 FYNNEI. Trimming took 6 bases from V and 0 from J, leaving 6 bases between them.

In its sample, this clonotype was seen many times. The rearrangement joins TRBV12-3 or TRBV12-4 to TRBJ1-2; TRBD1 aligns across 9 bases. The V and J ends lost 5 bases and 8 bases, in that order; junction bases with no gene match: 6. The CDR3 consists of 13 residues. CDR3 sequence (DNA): TGTGCCAGCAGTCCCGGGACAGGGCTCGGCTACACCTTC. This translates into CASSPGTGLGYTF.

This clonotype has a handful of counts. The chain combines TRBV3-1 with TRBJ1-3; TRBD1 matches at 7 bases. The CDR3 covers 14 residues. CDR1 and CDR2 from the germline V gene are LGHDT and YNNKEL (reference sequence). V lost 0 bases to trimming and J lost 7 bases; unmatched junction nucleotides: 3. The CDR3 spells CASSQDDRVNTIYF. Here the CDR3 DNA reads TGTGCCAGCAGCCAAGACGACAGGGTGAACACCATATATTTT.

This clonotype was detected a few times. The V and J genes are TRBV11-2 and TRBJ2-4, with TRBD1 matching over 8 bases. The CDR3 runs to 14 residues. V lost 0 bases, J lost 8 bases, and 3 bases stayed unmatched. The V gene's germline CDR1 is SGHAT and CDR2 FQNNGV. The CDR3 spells CASSLDTGGYIQYF. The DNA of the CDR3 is TGTGCCAGCAGCTTAGATACAGGGGGGTACATTCAGTACTTC. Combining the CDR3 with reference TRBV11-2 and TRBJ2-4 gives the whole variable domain EAGVAQSPRYKIIEKRQSVAFWCNPISGHATLYWYQQILGQGPKLLIQFQNNGVVDDSQLPKDRFSAERLKGVDSTLKIQPAKLEDSAVYLCASSLDTGGYIQYFGAGTRLSVL.

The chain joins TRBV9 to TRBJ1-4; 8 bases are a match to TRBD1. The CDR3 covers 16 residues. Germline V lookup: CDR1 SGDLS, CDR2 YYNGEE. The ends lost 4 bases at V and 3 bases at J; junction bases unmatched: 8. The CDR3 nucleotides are TGTGCCAGCAGCTCCCGGACAGGGAGGTCTAATGAAAAACTGTTTTTT. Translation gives CASSSRTGRSNEKLFF.

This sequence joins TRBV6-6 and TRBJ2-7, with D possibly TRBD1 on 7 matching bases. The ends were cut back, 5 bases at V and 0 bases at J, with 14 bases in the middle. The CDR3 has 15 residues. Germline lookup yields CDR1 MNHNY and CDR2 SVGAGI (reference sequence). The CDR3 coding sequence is TGTGCCAGCAGTAGGGGGGACAGTGTCTCCTACGAGCAGTACTTC. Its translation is CASSRGDSVSYEQYF.

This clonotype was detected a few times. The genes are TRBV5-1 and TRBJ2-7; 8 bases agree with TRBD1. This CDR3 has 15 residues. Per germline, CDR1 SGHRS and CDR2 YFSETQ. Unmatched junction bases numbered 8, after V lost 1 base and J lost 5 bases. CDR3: CASSLKDRAQDEQYF. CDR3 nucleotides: TGCGCCAGCAGCTTGAAGGACAGGGCGCAAGACGAGCAGTACTTC.

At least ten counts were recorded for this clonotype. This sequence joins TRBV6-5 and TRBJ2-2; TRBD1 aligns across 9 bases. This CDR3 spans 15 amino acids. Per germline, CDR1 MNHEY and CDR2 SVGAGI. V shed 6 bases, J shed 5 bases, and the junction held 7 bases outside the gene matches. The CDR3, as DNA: TGTGCCAGCAGGAAACAGGGGGCGGGAACCGGGGAGCTGTTTTTT. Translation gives CASRKQGAGTGELFF.

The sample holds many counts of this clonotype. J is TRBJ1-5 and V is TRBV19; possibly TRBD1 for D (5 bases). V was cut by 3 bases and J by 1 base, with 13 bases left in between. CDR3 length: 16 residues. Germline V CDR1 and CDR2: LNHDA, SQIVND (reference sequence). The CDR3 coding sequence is TGTGCCAGTAGTATTTGGGGACTGGGAAGCAATCAGCCCCAGCATTTT. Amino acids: CASSIWGLGSNQPQHF. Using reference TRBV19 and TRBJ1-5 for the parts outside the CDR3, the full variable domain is DGGITQSPKYLFRKEGQNVTLSCEQNLNHDAMYWYRQDPGQGLRLIYYSQIVNDFQKGDIAEGYSVSREKKESFPLTVTSAQKNPTAFYLCASSIWGLGSNQPQHFGDGTRLSIL.

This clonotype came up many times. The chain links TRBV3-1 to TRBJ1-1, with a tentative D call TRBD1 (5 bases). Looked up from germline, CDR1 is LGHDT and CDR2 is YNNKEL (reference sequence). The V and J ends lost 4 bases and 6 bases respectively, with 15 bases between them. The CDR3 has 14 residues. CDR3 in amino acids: CASSLRGVAPEAFF. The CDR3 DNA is TGTGCCAGCAGCCTGAGGGGCGTCGCCCCTGAAGCTTTCTTT.

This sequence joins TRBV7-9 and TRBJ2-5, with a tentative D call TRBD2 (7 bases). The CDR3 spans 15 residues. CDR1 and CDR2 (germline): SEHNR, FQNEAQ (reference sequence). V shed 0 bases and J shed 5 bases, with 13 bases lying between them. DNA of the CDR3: TGTGCCAGCAGCTTAGCGGGGGGGCTCCGGGAGACCCAGTACTTC. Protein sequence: CASSLAGGLRETQYF.

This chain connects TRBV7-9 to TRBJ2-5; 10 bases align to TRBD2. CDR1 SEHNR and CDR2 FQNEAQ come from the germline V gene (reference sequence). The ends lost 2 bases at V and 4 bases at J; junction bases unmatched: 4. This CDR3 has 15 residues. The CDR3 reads CASSLPLAGVETQYF. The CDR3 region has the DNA TGTGCCAGCAGCTTACCGCTAGCGGGGGTAGAGACCCAGTACTTC.